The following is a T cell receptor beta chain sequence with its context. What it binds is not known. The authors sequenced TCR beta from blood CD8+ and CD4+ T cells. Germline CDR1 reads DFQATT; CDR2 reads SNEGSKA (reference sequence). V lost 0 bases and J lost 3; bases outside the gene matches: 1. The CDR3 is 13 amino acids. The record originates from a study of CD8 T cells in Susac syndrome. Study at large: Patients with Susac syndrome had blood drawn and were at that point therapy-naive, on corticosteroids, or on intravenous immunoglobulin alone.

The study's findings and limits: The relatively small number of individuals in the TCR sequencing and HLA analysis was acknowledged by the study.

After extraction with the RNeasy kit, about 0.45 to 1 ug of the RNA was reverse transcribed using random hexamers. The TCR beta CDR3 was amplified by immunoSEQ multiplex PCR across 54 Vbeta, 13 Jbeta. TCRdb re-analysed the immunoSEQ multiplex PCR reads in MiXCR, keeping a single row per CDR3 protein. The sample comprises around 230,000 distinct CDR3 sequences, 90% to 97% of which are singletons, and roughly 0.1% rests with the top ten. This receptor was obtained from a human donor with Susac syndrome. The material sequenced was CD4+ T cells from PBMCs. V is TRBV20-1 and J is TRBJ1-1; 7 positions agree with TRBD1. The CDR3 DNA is TGCAGTGCTAGAGACAGGGGGTACACTGAAGCTTTCTTT. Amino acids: CSARDRGYTEAFF.